This TCR beta chain comes out of a study of monozygotic twins with inflammatory bowel disease. Findings and limits, study-wide: The inverse Simpson measure of TCRbeta diversity was lower in IBD patients than in healthy co-twins.

TCRalpha and TCRbeta cDNA went through two nested PCRs of approximately 16 and 9 cycles. TCRdb derives one entry per CDR3 protein from the 5' RACE reads, leaving out DNA. The table gives approximately 380,000 distinct CDR3 sequences; the top ten clones make up 2% to 3% of it. On this clonotype itself: The target antigen is unknown.

The germline V gene encodes CDR1 SGHTA and CDR2 FQGTGA. The CDR3 consists of 14 residues. This TCR was sampled from a human donor with ulcerative colitis or Crohn's disease, or a healthy co-twin of an affected twin (not recorded which). This chain links TRBV7-3 with TRBJ1-2; TCRdb returns TRBD1, unconfirmable since there is no DNA. Sample: blood. The CDR3 sequence is CASRPGGKDYGYTF.